This TCR beta chain came from a study of CXCR4 blockade with PD-1 therapy in pancreatic cancer. V was shortened by 2 bases and J by 8 bases, with 7 bases between the two germline ends. Germline V gene sequence: CDR1 KGHSH, CDR2 LQKENI. The CDR3 sequence is 12 residues long. Note on this clone: Antigen specificity is unknown.

Points from the study as a whole: Frequent tumor clones were encoded by many distinct rearrangements, suggesting shared antigens. Intratumoral clonality (mean approximately 0.13) exceeded healthy blood (0.05) but did not track survival.

The repertoire was sequenced with immunoSEQ multiplex PCR; TCRdb's copy has only in-frame clones and lacks some. The sample contains about 2,600 clones, roughly 40% of which appear only once. This TCR came from a human donor with pancreatic ductal adenocarcinoma. The specimen was tumor tissue. The J gene is TRBJ1-3, the V gene TRBV18; D not resolved. Here the CDR3 DNA reads TGTGCCAGCTCACCATGGGGAGACACCATATATTTT. It translates to CASSPWGDTIYF.